This T cell receptor beta chain was recorded in a study of blood T cell repertoires in COVID-19. Study as a whole: There were acute and convalescent COVID-19 samples, and they came from the United States, Italy and Spain. Sample material is recorded as cDNA or gDNA derived from T cells, B-cell-depleted T cells, or PBMCs.

Original processing notes: Amplification of reference gene primers was used by the study to estimate nucleated cell counts. Here immunoSEQ multiplex PCR was the method, and the copy in TCRdb shows in-frame clones only, minus some. That table is the source of V, J and clone size, and D and trimming were worked out from the DNA. The table includes over 250,000 clones, roughly 85% detected once. The CDR3 runs 15 residues. The V gene end was trimmed by 7 bases and the J gene end by 4 bases; junction bases not matched to a gene: 5. From germline, CDR1 is SNHLY and CDR2 FYNNEI. This clonotype originated in a woman in her seventies with acute or convalescent COVID-19. Sequencing input: peripheral blood. J is TRBJ2-3 and V is TRBV2, with 13 bases fitting TRBD2. CDR3 loop: CASNSGTSGADTQYF. CDR3 sequence (DNA): TGTGCCAGCAACTCCGGGACTAGCGGGGCAGATACGCAGTATTTT.